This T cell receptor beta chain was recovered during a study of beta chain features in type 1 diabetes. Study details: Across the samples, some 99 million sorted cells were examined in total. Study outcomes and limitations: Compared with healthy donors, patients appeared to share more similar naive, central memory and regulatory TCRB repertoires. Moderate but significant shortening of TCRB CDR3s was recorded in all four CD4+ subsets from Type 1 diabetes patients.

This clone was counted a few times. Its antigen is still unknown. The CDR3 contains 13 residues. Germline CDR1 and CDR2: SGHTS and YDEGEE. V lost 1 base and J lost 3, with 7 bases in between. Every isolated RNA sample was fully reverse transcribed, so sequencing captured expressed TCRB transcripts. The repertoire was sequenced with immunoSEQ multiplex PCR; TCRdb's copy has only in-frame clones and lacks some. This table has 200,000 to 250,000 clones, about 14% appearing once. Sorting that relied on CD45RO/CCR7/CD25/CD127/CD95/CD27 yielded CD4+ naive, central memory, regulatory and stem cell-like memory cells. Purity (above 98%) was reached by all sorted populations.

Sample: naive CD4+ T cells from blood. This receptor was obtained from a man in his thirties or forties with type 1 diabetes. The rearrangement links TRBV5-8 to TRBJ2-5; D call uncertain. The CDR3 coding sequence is TGTGCCAGCAGCTTGATTCAGGAAGAGACCCAGTACTTC. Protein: CASSLIQEETQYF.